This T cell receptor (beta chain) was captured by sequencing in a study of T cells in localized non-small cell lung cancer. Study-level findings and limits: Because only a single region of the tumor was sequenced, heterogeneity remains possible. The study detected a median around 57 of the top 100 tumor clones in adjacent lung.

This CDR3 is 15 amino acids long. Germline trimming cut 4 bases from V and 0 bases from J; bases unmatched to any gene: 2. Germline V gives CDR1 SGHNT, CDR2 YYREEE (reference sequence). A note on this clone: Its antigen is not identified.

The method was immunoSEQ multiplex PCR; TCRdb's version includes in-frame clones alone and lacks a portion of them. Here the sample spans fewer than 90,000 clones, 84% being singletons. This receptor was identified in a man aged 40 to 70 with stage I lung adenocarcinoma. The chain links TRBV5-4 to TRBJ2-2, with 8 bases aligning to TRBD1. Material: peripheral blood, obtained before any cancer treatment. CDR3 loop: CASSQQGANTGELFF. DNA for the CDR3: TGTGCCAGCAGCCAACAGGGGGCGAACACCGGGGAGCTGTTTTTT.